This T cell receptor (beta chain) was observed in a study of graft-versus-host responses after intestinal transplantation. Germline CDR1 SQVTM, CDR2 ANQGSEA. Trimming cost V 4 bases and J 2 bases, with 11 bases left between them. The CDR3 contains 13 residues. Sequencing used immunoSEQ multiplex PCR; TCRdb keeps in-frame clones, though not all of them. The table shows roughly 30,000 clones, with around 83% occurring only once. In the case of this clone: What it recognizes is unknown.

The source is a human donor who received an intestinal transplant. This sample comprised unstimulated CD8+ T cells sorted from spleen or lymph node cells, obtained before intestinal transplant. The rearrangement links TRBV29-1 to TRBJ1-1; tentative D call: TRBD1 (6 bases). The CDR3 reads CSVVLDRNTEAFF. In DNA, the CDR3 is TGCAGCGTTGTCCTGGACAGAAACACTGAAGCTTTCTTT. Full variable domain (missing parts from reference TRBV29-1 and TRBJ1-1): SAVISQKPSRDICQRGTSLTIQCQVDSQVTMMFWYRQQPGQSLTLIATANQGSEATYESGFVIDKFPISRPNLTFSTLTVSNMSPEDSSIYLCSVVLDRNTEAFFGQGTRLTVV.